The T cell receptor (beta chain) under discussion was sequenced for a study of graft-versus-host responses after intestinal transplantation. Study background: All recipients got anti-thymocyte globulin induction, then tacrolimus and steroids for roughly three years.

Of note for this clone: No antigen is known for it.

Findings and limits, study-wide: Detected in recipient marrow were GvH clones, some of which were first observed in ileum or blood.

There are 14 residues in the CDR3. Looked up from germline, CDR1 is SGHRS and CDR2 is YFSETQ. V lost 7 bases and J lost 5; bases outside the gene matches: 5. The repertoire was sequenced with immunoSEQ multiplex PCR; TCRdb's copy has only in-frame clones and lacks some. The repertoire holds under 95,000 clones, with 88% as singletons. This clonotype was obtained from a human donor who was the organ donor for an intestinal transplant. The rearrangement links TRBV5-1 to TRBJ2-1, with 11 bases lining up with TRBD2. Specimen: unstimulated CD4+ T cells sorted from spleen or lymph node cells, collected before transplant. This CDR3 is CASGVAGGDNEQFF. In nucleotides, the CDR3 is TGCGCCAGCGGAGTAGCGGGAGGGGACAATGAGCAGTTCTTC.